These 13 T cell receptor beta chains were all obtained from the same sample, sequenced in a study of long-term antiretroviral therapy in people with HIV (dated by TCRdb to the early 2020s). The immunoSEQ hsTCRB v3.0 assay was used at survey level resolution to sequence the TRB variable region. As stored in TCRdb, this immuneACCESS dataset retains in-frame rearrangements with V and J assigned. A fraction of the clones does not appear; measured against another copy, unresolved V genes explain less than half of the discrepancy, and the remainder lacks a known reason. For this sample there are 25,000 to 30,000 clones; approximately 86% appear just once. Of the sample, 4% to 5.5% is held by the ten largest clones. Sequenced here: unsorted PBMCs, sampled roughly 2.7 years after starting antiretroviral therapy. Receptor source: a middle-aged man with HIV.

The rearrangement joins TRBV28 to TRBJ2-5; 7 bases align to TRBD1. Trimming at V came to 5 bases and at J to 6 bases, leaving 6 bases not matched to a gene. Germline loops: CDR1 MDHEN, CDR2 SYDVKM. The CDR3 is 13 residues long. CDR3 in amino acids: CASSLGQTKTQYF. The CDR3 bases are TGTGCCAGCAGTCTGGGACAGACGAAGACCCAGTACTTC.

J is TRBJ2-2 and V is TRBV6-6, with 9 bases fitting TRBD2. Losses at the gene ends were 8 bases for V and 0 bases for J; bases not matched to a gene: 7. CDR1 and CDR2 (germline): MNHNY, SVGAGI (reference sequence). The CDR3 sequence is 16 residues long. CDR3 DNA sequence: TGTGCCAGCTTTGGCGGGGGGGCCGCGAACACCGGGGAGCTGTTTTTT. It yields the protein CASFGGGAANTGELFF.

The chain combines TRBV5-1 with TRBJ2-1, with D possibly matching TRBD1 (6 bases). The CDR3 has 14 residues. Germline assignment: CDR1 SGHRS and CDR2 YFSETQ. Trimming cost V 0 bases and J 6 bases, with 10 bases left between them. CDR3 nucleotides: TGCGCCAGCAGCTTGGGGGGGCGTTCCAATGAGCAGTTCTTC. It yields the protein CASSLGGRSNEQFF.

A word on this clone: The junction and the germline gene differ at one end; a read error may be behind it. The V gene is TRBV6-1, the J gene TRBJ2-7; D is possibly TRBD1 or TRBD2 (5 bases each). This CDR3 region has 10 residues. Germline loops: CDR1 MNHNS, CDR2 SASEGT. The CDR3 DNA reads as TGTGCCAGCAGTGAAGGCCCCGGGACCTTC. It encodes CASSEGPGTF.

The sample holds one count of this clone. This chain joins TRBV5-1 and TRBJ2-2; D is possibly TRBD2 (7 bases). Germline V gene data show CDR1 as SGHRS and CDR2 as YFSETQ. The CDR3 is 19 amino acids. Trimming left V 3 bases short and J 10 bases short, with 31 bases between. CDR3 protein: CASSSRAGGRVNWKLELFF. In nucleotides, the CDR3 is TGCGCCAGCAGCTCCCGGGCCGGGGGGCGGGTAAATTGGAAGCTGGAGCTGTTTTTT.

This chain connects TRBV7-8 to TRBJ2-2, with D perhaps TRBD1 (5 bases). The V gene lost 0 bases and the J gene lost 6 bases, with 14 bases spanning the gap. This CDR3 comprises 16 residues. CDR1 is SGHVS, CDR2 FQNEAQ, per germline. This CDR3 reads CASSLASGWISGELFF. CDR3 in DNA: TGTGCCAGCAGCTTAGCGTCAGGGTGGATCTCCGGGGAGCTGTTTTTT.

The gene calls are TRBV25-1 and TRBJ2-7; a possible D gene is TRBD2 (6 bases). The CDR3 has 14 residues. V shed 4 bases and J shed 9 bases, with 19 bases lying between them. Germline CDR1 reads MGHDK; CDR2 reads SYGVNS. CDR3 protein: CASSGHLGAEGQYF. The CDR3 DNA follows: TGTGCCAGCAGTGGTCACCTCGGTGCGGAGGGGCAGTACTTC.

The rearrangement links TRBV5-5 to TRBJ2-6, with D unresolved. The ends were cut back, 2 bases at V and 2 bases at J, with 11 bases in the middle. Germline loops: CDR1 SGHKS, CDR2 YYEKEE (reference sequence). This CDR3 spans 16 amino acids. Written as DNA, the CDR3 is TGTGCCAGCAGCTTTATGTCCCCCCCTGGGGCCAACGTCCTGACTTTC. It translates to CASSFMSPPGANVLTF.

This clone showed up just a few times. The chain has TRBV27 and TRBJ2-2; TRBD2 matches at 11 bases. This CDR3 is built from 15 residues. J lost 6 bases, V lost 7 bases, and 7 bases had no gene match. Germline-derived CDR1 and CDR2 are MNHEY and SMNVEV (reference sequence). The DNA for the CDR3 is TGTGCCAGCAATATACTAGCGGGAGAACCCGGGGAGCTGTTTTTT. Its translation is CASNILAGEPGELFF.

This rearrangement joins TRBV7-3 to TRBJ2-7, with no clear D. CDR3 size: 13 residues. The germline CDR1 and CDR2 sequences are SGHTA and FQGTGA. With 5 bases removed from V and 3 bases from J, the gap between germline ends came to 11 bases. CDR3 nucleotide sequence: TGTGCCAGCAGCCAAGGGCCCAGCTACGAGCAGTACTTC. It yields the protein CASSQGPSYEQYF.

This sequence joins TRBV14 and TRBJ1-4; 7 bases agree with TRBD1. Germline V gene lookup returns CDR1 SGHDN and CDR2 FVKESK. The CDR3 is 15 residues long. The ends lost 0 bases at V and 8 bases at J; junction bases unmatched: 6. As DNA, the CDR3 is TGTGCCAGCAGCCAAGATCAAGGGGGCCGGGAAAAACTGTTTTTT. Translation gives CASSQDQGGREKLFF.

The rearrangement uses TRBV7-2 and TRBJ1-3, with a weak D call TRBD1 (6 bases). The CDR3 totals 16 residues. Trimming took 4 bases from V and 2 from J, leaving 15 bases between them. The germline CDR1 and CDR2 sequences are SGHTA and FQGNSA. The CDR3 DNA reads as TGTGCCAGCAGCTCCCTTCCAGGGGCTCCTGGAAACACCATATATTTT. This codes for CASSSLPGAPGNTIYF.

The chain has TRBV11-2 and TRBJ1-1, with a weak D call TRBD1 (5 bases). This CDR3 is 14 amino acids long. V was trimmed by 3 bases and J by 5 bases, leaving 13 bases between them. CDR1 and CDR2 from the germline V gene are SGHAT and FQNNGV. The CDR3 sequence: CASSFPFEGTEAFF. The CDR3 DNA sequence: TGTGCCAGCAGCTTTCCCTTCGAGGGGACTGAAGCTTTCTTT. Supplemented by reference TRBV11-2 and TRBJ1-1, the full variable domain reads EAGVAQSPRYKIIEKRQSVAFWCNPISGHATLYWYQQILGQGPKLLIQFQNNGVVDDSQLPKDRFSAERLKGVDSTLKIQPAKLEDSAVYLCASSFPFEGTEAFFGQGTRLTVV.